Following are 26 T cell receptor beta chains from one sample sequenced in a study of T cells in tuberculosis. After thawing and overnight rest, PBMC were stained with GMM-loaded CD1B tetramer, viability dye and anti-CD3 for sorting. CD1B tetramers were loaded with Rhodococcus equi-derived C32 glucose monomycolate. Assay: immunoSEQ multiplex PCR; the TCRdb copy retains only in-frame clones and omits some. This sample has 80,000 to 100,000 clones; about nine tenths occur once, and the top ten carry about 1.9%. The sample was CD1b-GMM tetramer-negative cells sorted from PBMCs. Receptors originate from an adult woman with latent tuberculosis.

This clone was found once. The rearrangement links TRBV6-5 to TRBJ1-5, with 7 bases that match TRBD1. The V and J ends lost 6 bases and 3 bases, in that order; junction bases with no gene match: 5. CDR1 and CDR2 (germline): MNHEY, SVGAGI. The CDR3 consists of 14 residues. The CDR3 coding sequence is TGTGCCAGCAGGCCGACAGGGAACAATCAGCCCCAGCATTTT. This translates into CASRPTGNNQPQHF.

V is TRBV4-2 and J is TRBJ1-2, with 9 bases identical to TRBD1. Trimming took 0 bases from V and 9 from J; bases not matched to a gene: 14. CDR1 is LGHNA and CDR2 is YNFKEQ in the germline V gene. CDR3 length equals 17 residues. The CDR3 spells CASSQEPSGQGRESYTF. The CDR3 DNA follows: TGTGCCAGCAGCCAAGAACCTTCGGGACAGGGTAGGGAAAGCTACACCTTC.

This chain uses TRBV4-2 with TRBJ1-1, with TRBD1 identical over 10 bases. V lost 4 bases, J lost 0 bases, and 5 bases stayed unmatched. Germline CDR1 LGHNA, CDR2 YNFKEQ. The CDR3 spans 16 residues. The CDR3 protein is CASSPVGQGVNTEAFF. CDR3 nucleotide sequence: TGTGCCAGCAGCCCAGTCGGACAGGGGGTGAACACTGAAGCTTTCTTT.

In the case of this clone: In the same sample, other DNA sequences code for this CDR3. The chain uses TRBV7-8 and TRBJ2-7; D is unclear. With 1 base removed from V and 2 bases from J, the gap between germline ends came to 6 bases. Germline V CDR1 and CDR2: SGHVS, FQNEAQ. The CDR3 spans 13 residues. The CDR3 DNA reads as TGTGCCAGCAGCTTAGGTCTAGCCTACGAGCAGTACGTC. Amino acid sequence: CASSLGLAYEQYV.

The chain employs TRBV6-5 and TRBJ2-5; D possibly uses TRBD1 or TRBD2 (5 bases each). The J call may be incorrect, as the DNA end agrees better with TRBJ2-7. Germline V gene sequence: CDR1 MNHEY, CDR2 SVGAGI. CDR3 length: 14 residues. CDR3 bases: TGTGCCAGCAGTCACGGTGGGGGCTCCTACGAGCAGTACTTC. Its translation: CASSHGGGSYEQYF.

The rearrangement links TRBV5-1 to TRBJ1-4; D may be TRBD1 (6 bases). V dropped 1 base and J dropped 0 bases, with 7 bases sitting between them. CDR3 length: 15 residues. Germline values: CDR1 SGHRS, CDR2 YFSETQ. CDR3 loop: CASSLQGPTNEKLFF. In DNA, the CDR3 is TGCGCCAGCAGCTTGCAGGGGCCAACTAATGAAAAACTGTTTTTT.

The genes are TRBV19 and TRBJ1-1; TRBD1 aligns across 10 bases. Germline CDR1 reads LNHDA; CDR2 reads SQIVND (reference sequence). There are 16 residues in the CDR3. V gave up 5 bases and J gave up 4 bases; unmatched junction bases: 10. CDR3 sequence (DNA): TGTGCCAGTAGTCCCGGGACAGGGGTTGGCGGCACTGAAGCTTTCTTT. Translation gives CASSPGTGVGGTEAFF.

J is TRBJ2-5 and V is TRBV6-5; 9 bases match TRBD1. V shed 6 bases and J 5 bases; nucleotides not matched to a gene: 10. The CDR3 length is 15 residues. Germline V gene lookup returns CDR1 MNHEY and CDR2 SVGAGI. The DNA for the CDR3 is TGTGCCAGCAGCTTGACAGGGGGGCTTACGGAGACCCAGTACTTC. Translation: CASSLTGGLTETQYF.

The CDR3: CASSPGFVATNEKLFF. CDR3 sequence (DNA): TGTGCCAGTAGTCCTGGCTTTGTGGCAACTAATGAAAAACTGTTTTTT. The V call is TRBV19, the J call TRBJ1-4; D gene uncertain. Germline loops: CDR1 LNHDA, CDR2 SQIVND (reference sequence). This CDR3 is built from 16 residues. V was trimmed by 5 bases and J by 0 bases, leaving 13 bases between them.

V is TRBV11-2 and J is TRBJ1-4, with D possibly TRBD1 on 5 matching bases. Trimming took 4 bases from V and 8 from J, leaving 8 bases between them. The CDR3 covers 12 residues. CDR1 and CDR2 from the germline V gene are SGHAT and FQNNGV. The CDR3 DNA is TGTGCCAGCAGCTCTCACAGGGAAAAACTGTTTTTT. It translates to CASSSHREKLFF.

The chain uses TRBV7-9 and TRBJ2-5; 8 bases line up with TRBD2. CDR3 length equals 14 residues. The ends lost 5 bases at V and 3 bases at J; junction bases unmatched: 5. Per germline, CDR1 SEHNR and CDR2 FQNEAQ (reference sequence). CDR3 bases: TGTGCCAGCAGCCGGGGGGGTAGGAAAGAGACCCAGTACTTC. Protein product: CASSRGGRKETQYF.

The rearrangement links TRBV5-1 to TRBJ2-5, with 10 bases aligning to TRBD1. Germline V gene sequence: CDR1 SGHRS, CDR2 YFSETQ. Unmatched junction bases numbered 11, after V lost 2 bases and J lost 4 bases. This CDR3 region has 17 residues. Here the CDR3 DNA reads TGCGCCAGCAGCTTACGACAGGGGGCTTTAGGGCTAGAGACCCAGTACTTC. As protein: CASSLRQGALGLETQYF.

V gene TRBV29-1 combines with J gene TRBJ1-1; D unresolved. The V end was cut by 6 bases, the J end by 4 bases, with 27 bases between. Germline assignment: CDR1 SQVTM and CDR2 ANQGSEA. This CDR3 spans 17 amino acids. The DNA for the CDR3 is TGCAGCGTGTCGGCACACCCGGGAGGAAGACTTTCCACTGAAGCTTTCTTT. This translates into CSVSAHPGGRLSTEAFF.

V and J are TRBV4-3 and TRBJ2-5; weak D call: TRBD2 (6 bases). The CDR3 is made up of 15 amino acids. V lost 1 base, J lost 1 base, and 10 bases lay in between. Germline lookup yields CDR1 LGHNA and CDR2 YSLEER. The CDR3 region has the DNA TGCGCCAGCAGCCAAGCTGGGGAGGCCCAAGAGACCCAGTACTTC. Its translation: CASSQAGEAQETQYF.

The CDR3 sequence is CASSLGTGGVDGYTF. DNA for the CDR3: TGTGCCAGCAGCTTAGGGACAGGGGGTGTGGATGGCTACACCTTC. The rearrangement joins TRBV7-6 to TRBJ1-2, with 10 bases matching TRBD1. Germline assignment: CDR1 SGHVS and CDR2 FNYEAQ. CDR3 length: 15 residues. Germline trimming cut 1 base from V and 6 bases from J; bases unmatched to any gene: 5.

The chain couples TRBV7-2 to TRBJ2-2, with TRBD2 as a possible D gene (5 bases). The CDR3 loop spans 13 amino acids. The germline V and J ends were trimmed by 3 bases and 7 bases, with 9 bases remaining between them. Germline V CDR1 and CDR2: SGHTA, FQGNSA. CDR3 protein: CASSLRVGGELFF. CDR3 in DNA: TGTGCCAGCAGCTTGAGGGTCGGCGGGGAGCTGTTTTTT.

V and J are TRBV11-2 and TRBJ2-3; TRBD1 agrees at 9 bases. Per germline, CDR1 SGHAT and CDR2 FQNNGV. The CDR3 runs to 16 residues. The ends lost 5 bases at V and 0 bases at J; junction bases unmatched: 6. DNA of the CDR3: TGTGCCAGCAGCGGCGCCGGGACAGGGAGCACAGATACGCAGTATTTT. Its protein is CASSGAGTGSTDTQYF.

This clone has only one observation. J is TRBJ1-2 and V is TRBV27; D possibly corresponds to TRBD1 (6 bases). Looked up from germline, CDR1 is MNHEY and CDR2 is SMNVEV (reference sequence). The CDR3 is 13 residues long. V dropped 6 bases and J dropped 5 bases, with 13 bases sitting between them. Here the CDR3 reads CASRPTGYYGYTF. The CDR3 region has the DNA TGTGCCAGCAGGCCCACAGGGTATTATGGCTACACCTTC.

This clone was seen only a few times. This chain links TRBV13 with TRBJ2-7, with 7 bases lining up with TRBD2. This CDR3 contains 14 residues. With 4 bases clipped from V and 2 bases from J, the junction kept 5 bases outside the gene matches. Germline CDR1 is PRHDT and CDR2 is FYEKMQ (reference sequence). The CDR3 sequence: CASSSSGATYEQYF. The CDR3 region has the DNA TGTGCCAGCAGCTCCAGCGGGGCAACCTACGAGCAGTACTTC.

The V call is TRBV11-2, the J call TRBJ2-7; D is uncertain. Per the germline V gene, CDR1 is SGHAT and CDR2 is FQNNGV. Between the trimmed V and J ends, which lost 3 bases and 3 bases, there was a span of 9 bases. CDR3 length: 13 residues. The DNA of the CDR3 is TGTGCCAGCAGCTTTACAGAAAGCTACGAGCAGTACTTC. Translating gives CASSFTESYEQYF.

This sequence joins TRBV6-5 and TRBJ2-3; 7 nucleotides line up with TRBD1. The V and J ends lost 9 bases and 3 bases, in that order; junction bases with no gene match: 9. Germline V CDR1 and CDR2: MNHEY, SVGAGI. This CDR3 has 14 residues. The CDR3 is CASKGAEGTDTQYF. The CDR3 nucleotides read TGTGCCAGTAAGGGGGCAGAAGGAACAGATACGCAGTATTTT.

The CDR3 DNA follows: TGCGCCAGCAGCCAAGCTACGACTTCGAGGCCCCCTTACAATGAGCAGTTCTTC. Encoded protein: CASSQATTSRPPYNEQFF. The chain joins TRBV4-3 to TRBJ2-1; unclear D gene. Germline V lookup: CDR1 LGHNA, CDR2 YSLEER. Trimming removed 1 base at V and 4 bases at J, with 20 bases between. The CDR3 loop spans 18 amino acids.

The chain combines TRBV7-2 with TRBJ1-5; TRBD1 agrees at 8 bases. Germline V gene lookup returns CDR1 SGHTA and CDR2 FQGNSA. V lost 1 base and J lost 3; bases outside the gene matches: 11. The CDR3 sequence is 18 residues long. This CDR3 is CASSLVASGQVFNQPQHF. In nucleotides, the CDR3 is TGTGCCAGCAGCTTAGTCGCATCGGGACAGGTTTTCAATCAGCCCCAGCATTTT.

The chain recombines TRBV7-2 with TRBJ2-3, with 10 positions matching TRBD2. V was clipped by 4 bases and J by 7 bases; unmatched bases: 14. Germline V gene sequence: CDR1 SGHTA, CDR2 FQGNSA. This CDR3 has 17 residues. CDR3 sequence reads: CASSSPGSGGARYTQYF. The CDR3 DNA reads TGTGCCAGCAGCTCCCCAGGGAGCGGGGGGGCCCGGTATACGCAGTATTTT.

The chain carries TRBV4-1 and TRBJ1-6, with D possibly being TRBD1 (6 bases). Trimming left V 0 bases short and J 3 bases short, with 15 bases between. The germline CDR1 and CDR2 sequences are MGHRA and YSYEKL. The CDR3 is 18 residues long. The CDR3 protein is CASSQDGSGGDYNSPLHF. Written as DNA, the CDR3 is TGCGCCAGCAGCCAAGATGGTTCGGGGGGCGACTATAATTCACCCCTCCACTTT.

The rearrangement links TRBV6-6 to TRBJ1-6; TRBD1 might be the D (5 bases). Germline V gene lookup returns CDR1 MNHNY and CDR2 SVGAGI (reference sequence). The CDR3 sequence is 15 residues long. Trimming took off 1 base at V and 8 bases at J, with 12 bases between the two ends. CDR3 sequence (DNA): TGTGCCAGCAGTTACTTTCAGGGAATAGATTCACCCCTCCACTTT. Amino acid sequence: CASSYFQGIDSPLHF.